The 28 T cell receptor beta chains presented below share a single source sample, sequenced in a study of identical twins. TCRdb re-called the 5' RACE reads with MiXCR, one entry per CDR3 protein. The table includes roughly 1.6 million distinct CDR3 sequences, under 35% detected once. Material for sequencing was cord blood. Receptors were obtained from a newborn girl in good health.

This clonotype was seen only a few times. The chain links TRBV5-1 to TRBJ2-2; 8 bases align to TRBD1. The V and J ends lost 6 bases and 2 bases, in that order; junction bases with no gene match: 6. The CDR3 sequence is 15 residues long. CDR1 is SGHRS, CDR2 YFSETQ, per germline. The CDR3 protein is CASTQTGANTGELFF. CDR3 coding DNA: TGCGCCAGCACTCAGACAGGGGCAAACACCGGGGAGCTGTTTTTT. Supplemented by reference TRBV5-1 and TRBJ2-2, the full variable domain reads KAGVTQTPRYLIKTRGQQVTLSCSPISGHRSVSWYQQTPGQGLQFLFEYFSETQRNKGNFPGRFSGRQFSNSRSEMNVSTLELGDSALYLCASTQTGANTGELFFGEGSRLTVL.

This clonotype was picked up one time. This chain links TRBV20-1 with TRBJ2-1; D may correspond to TRBD1 or TRBD2 (5 bases each). The CDR3 length is 15 residues. The germline CDR1 and CDR2 sequences are DFQATT and SNEGSKA (reference sequence). The V and J ends lost 0 bases and 8 bases respectively, with 17 bases between them. CDR3 bases: TGCAGTGCTAGAGATGTGGGGGAGTCTAACGATGAGCAGTTCTTC. It encodes CSARDVGESNDEQFF.

This clonotype appeared a single time. The V call is TRBV6-5, the J call TRBJ2-5, with TRBD1 matching over 10 bases. CDR1 and CDR2 (germline): MNHEY, SVGAGI. The V segment lost 2 bases and the J segment 0 bases; nucleotides outside the gene matches: 9. This CDR3 has 18 residues. CDR3: CASSYPTTGGGYQETQYF. The CDR3 DNA reads TGTGCCAGCAGTTACCCCACGACAGGGGGCGGGTACCAAGAGACCCAGTACTTC.

This clonotype was detected once. The chain employs TRBV6-2 or TRBV6-3 and TRBJ2-3; D not certain. Germline values: CDR1 MNHEY, CDR2 SVGEGT. Trimming took 6 bases from V and 8 from J, leaving 18 bases between them. This CDR3 contains 14 residues. CDR3 amino acids: CASSLDNSHSTQYF. The CDR3 DNA reads as TGTGCCAGCAGCCTCGATAACTCACACAGTACGCAGTATTTT.

This sequence joins TRBV27 and TRBJ2-3; no definite D call. Germline V gene sequence: CDR1 MNHEY, CDR2 SMNVEV (reference sequence). V lost 7 bases to trimming and J lost 0 bases, with 17 bases between them. The CDR3 has 16 residues. The CDR3 sequence: CASKLLGAPSTDTQYF. The CDR3 DNA reads as TGTGCCAGCAAACTCCTAGGAGCGCCAAGCACAGATACGCAGTATTTT.

Details on this clonotype: A read error may produce the germline difference seen at one junction end. The genes are TRBV24-1 and TRBJ2-7; 11 positions match TRBD2. CDR3 length: 16 residues. Germline V gene lookup returns CDR1 KGHDR and CDR2 SFDVKD. The CDR3 here is CATSGLTSGTANEQYF. Here the CDR3 DNA reads TGTGCCACCAGTGGTTTGACTAGCGGGACCGCCAATGAGCAGTACTTC.

This clonotype occurred a few times. V is TRBV10-3 and J is TRBJ2-3, with D hard to call. V was trimmed by 6 bases and J by 3 bases, leaving 10 bases between them. CDR1 is ENHRY, CDR2 SYGVKD, per germline. CDR3 size: 13 residues. The CDR3 region is CAIRGFGTDTQYF. CDR3 in DNA: TGTGCCATCAGAGGATTCGGGACAGATACGCAGTATTTT.

On this clonotype: Germline is not matched at one junction end, which may reflect a read error. The V and J genes are TRBV4-1 and TRBJ2-2, with 8 bases identical to TRBD1. The CDR3 contains 15 residues. In germline, CDR1 is MGHRA, CDR2 YSYEKL. The CDR3 DNA reads TGTGCCAGCAGTCGGGTGCAGGGGGCATCTGGGGAGCTGTTTTTT. Amino acid sequence: CASSRVQGASGELFF.

This clonotype was detected many times. This chain joins TRBV29-1 and TRBJ2-5; D not resolved. Germline CDR1 is SQVTM and CDR2 is ANQGSEA. The CDR3 is made up of 14 amino acids. Trimming removed 0 bases from V and 5 bases from J, with 13 bases in between. CDR3 sequence (DNA): TGCAGCGTTGAAGATCTTGGGCGTCTCGAGACCCAGTACTTC. Its protein product is CSVEDLGRLETQYF.

The chain recombines TRBV13 with TRBJ2-1, with 8 nucleotides matching TRBD2. Judging by the DNA end, TRBJ2-7 fits better; the J call may be wrong. From germline, CDR1 is PRHDT and CDR2 FYEKMQ (reference sequence). There are 16 residues in the CDR3. The CDR3 region has the DNA TGTGCCAGCAGCTTACGGGGGGGTAGCGGGATCAATGAGCAGTACTTC. Protein: CASSLRGGSGINEQYF.

CDR3 nucleotides: TGTGCCAGCAGTTTAATCACGACTAGCGGGCCTTACAATGAGCAGTACTTC. The encoded protein is CASSLITTSGPYNEQYF. The chain joins TRBV27 to TRBJ2-5, with 10 bases matching TRBD2. The CDR3 sequence is 17 residues long. V was clipped by 2 bases and J by 11 bases; unmatched bases: 17. The germline CDR1 and CDR2 sequences are MNHEY and SMNVEV (reference sequence).

This chain links TRBV28 with TRBJ2-3, with 9 nucleotides matching TRBD1. From germline, CDR1 is MDHEN and CDR2 SYDVKM. This CDR3 comprises 15 residues. Germline trimming cut 6 bases from V and 3 bases from J; bases unmatched to any gene: 7. This CDR3 reads CASRPGQGRTDTQYF. The CDR3 bases are TGTGCCAGCAGGCCGGGACAGGGCCGGACAGATACGCAGTATTTT.

The chain joins TRBV24-1 to TRBJ2-5; 7 bases are a match to TRBD1. CDR3 length equals 15 residues. The germline gives CDR1 KGHDR, CDR2 SFDVKD. With 4 bases clipped from V and 4 bases from J, the junction kept 8 bases outside the gene matches. In nucleotides, the CDR3 is TGTGCCACCAGTGACCTTCGGGACAGAAGAGAGACCCAGTACTTC. Amino acids: CATSDLRDRRETQYF.

In this sample, this clonotype turned up a few times. The chain uses TRBV2 and TRBJ1-5; D remains ambiguous. Trimming stripped 2 bases from V and 0 bases from J, with 11 bases between. The CDR3 sequence is 16 residues long. From germline, CDR1 is SNHLY and CDR2 FYNNEI. The CDR3 reads CASSELGSHSNQPQHF. For the CDR3, the DNA is TGTGCCAGCAGTGAATTGGGCAGCCATAGCAATCAGCCCCAGCATTTT.

This clonotype was picked up a small number of times. This sequence joins TRBV5-1 and TRBJ2-2; the match to TRBD1 covers 7 bases. V was pared by 4 bases and J by 4 bases, with 7 bases of the junction left unmatched. The CDR3 contains 15 residues. Germline CDR1 is SGHRS and CDR2 is YFSETQ. CDR3 DNA sequence: TGCGCCAGCAGCCGACACGGGACAGCCACCGGGGAGCTGTTTTTT. Amino acids: CASSRHGTATGELFF.

There are a few counts of this clonotype. The chain links TRBV12-3 or TRBV12-4 to TRBJ2-2; D ambiguous. The V gene lost 7 bases and the J gene lost 0 bases, with 6 bases spanning the gap. The CDR3 covers 13 residues. The CDR3 sequence is CASINSNTGELFF. In nucleotides, the CDR3 is TGTGCCAGCATCAATTCGAACACCGGGGAGCTGTTTTTT.

This clonotype was detected only a few times. CDR3 in amino acids: CASSGLGAPAYNEQFF. The CDR3 nucleotides read TGTGCCAGCAGTGGCCTGGGGGCGCCCGCCTACAATGAGCAGTTCTTC. This chain connects TRBV6-1 to TRBJ2-1; D may be TRBD1 (6 bases). The V end lost 4 bases, the J end lost 2 bases, and 15 bases lay between the germline ends. The germline V gene encodes CDR1 MNHNS and CDR2 SASEGT. This CDR3 has 16 amino acids.

This chain uses TRBV20-1 with TRBJ1-5; D unresolved. The CDR3 extends over 15 amino acids. Trimming pared 6 bases from V and 3 bases from J, leaving 18 bases between. The germline CDR1 and CDR2 sequences are DFQATT and SNEGSKA (reference sequence). The DNA of the CDR3 is TGCAGTGCGGGCCAGCAGGCGGGGAACAATCAGCCCCAGCATTTT. This sequence encodes CSAGQQAGNNQPQHF.

This clonotype has ten or more counts. The junction shows a germline mismatch at one end, possibly a read error. V gene TRBV12-3 or TRBV12-4 combines with J gene TRBJ2-1, with 10 bases that match TRBD2. CDR3 length: 13 residues. In DNA, the CDR3 is TGTGCCAGCAGCTTAGCGGGGGGCAATGAGCAGTTCTTC. Translation: CASSLAGGNEQFF.

The chain employs TRBV2 and TRBJ2-2; no reliable D call. Looked up from germline, CDR1 is SNHLY and CDR2 is FYNNEI. The CDR3 has 13 residues. The V end was cut by 6 bases, the J end by 3 bases, with 8 bases between. CDR3 in DNA: TGTGCCAGCAGACGGTCGGACACCGGGGAGCTGTTTTTT. Translation gives CASRRSDTGELFF.

This sequence joins TRBV4-2 and TRBJ2-7; a weak D match, TRBD2 (6 bases). From germline, CDR1 is LGHNA and CDR2 YNFKEQ. The V end was cut by 0 bases, the J end by 2 bases, with 14 bases between. The CDR3 loop spans 16 amino acids. The CDR3 spells CASSQDIRGMPYEQYF. The CDR3 coding sequence is TGTGCCAGCAGCCAAGATATTCGGGGGATGCCCTACGAGCAGTACTTC.

This chain links TRBV19 with TRBJ2-1; 8 nucleotides align to TRBD2. Per the germline V gene, CDR1 is LNHDA and CDR2 is SQIVND (reference sequence). This CDR3 region has 16 residues. The trim removed 5 bases at V and 4 bases at J, leaving 10 bases unmatched. Written as DNA, the CDR3 is TGTGCCAGTAGTCATCGGCTAGCGGGCGAGTACAATGAGCAGTTCTTC. It translates to CASSHRLAGEYNEQFF.

This sequence joins TRBV20-1 and TRBJ2-2; 11 bases map to TRBD2. With 7 bases clipped from V and 1 base from J, the junction kept 2 bases outside the gene matches. The CDR3 contains 14 residues. Germline loops: CDR1 DFQATT, CDR2 SNEGSKA (reference sequence). CDR3 sequence reads: CSGGLAGNTGELFF. In DNA, the CDR3 is TGCAGTGGTGGACTAGCGGGGAACACCGGGGAGCTGTTTTTT.

This clonotype showed up just a few times. The chain employs TRBV2 and TRBJ1-4; D is uncertain. Trimming removed 1 base from V and 4 bases from J, with 7 bases in between. Germline V gene sequence: CDR1 SNHLY, CDR2 FYNNEI. The CDR3 runs to 14 residues. Here the CDR3 DNA reads TGTGCCAGCAGTGAAGGGCCCGTTAATGAAAAACTGTTTTTT. It specifies CASSEGPVNEKLFF.

To note about this clonotype: With a much larger clone just one base away, this may be a read error. The rearrangement links TRBV11-2 to TRBJ2-7; D uncertain. The CDR3 runs 14 residues. Germline V CDR1 and CDR2: SGHAT, FQNNGV. CDR3 in DNA: TGTGCCGGCAGCTTAGTAGGGATGCTTTACGAGCAGTACTTC. This encodes CAGSLVGMLYEQYF.

This clonotype turned up a few times. The CDR3 spells CSARSGGRVTQYF. CDR3 sequence (DNA): TGCAGTGCTAGATCAGGGGGTCGAGTGACCCAGTACTTC. The V call is TRBV20-1, the J call TRBJ2-7; TRBD1 agrees at 7 bases. The end of the DNA is better explained by TRBJ2-5, so the J call may be wrong. This CDR3 spans 13 amino acids. The germline V gene encodes CDR1 DFQATT and CDR2 SNEGSKA (reference sequence).

This clonotype has a handful of counts. The rearrangement joins TRBV27 to TRBJ2-7; 7 bases line up with TRBD1. The CDR3 runs 15 residues. Germline V lookup: CDR1 MNHEY, CDR2 SMNVEV (reference sequence). J gave up 7 bases and V 3 bases, and 12 bases lay outside the gene matches. In DNA form, the CDR3 reads TGTGCCAGCAGTTTGAGGGGGACAGCCATAGGGGAGCAGTACTTC. The encoded protein is CASSLRGTAIGEQYF.

The sample holds a few counts of this clonotype. V is TRBV5-1 and J is TRBJ1-4, with 9 bases aligning to TRBD1. The germline CDR1 and CDR2 sequences are SGHRS and YFSETQ. Losses at the gene ends were 3 bases for V and 5 bases for J; bases not matched to a gene: 5. This CDR3 has 15 residues. As DNA, the CDR3 is TGCGCCAGCAGCTGGACCGGGACAGGGAATGAAAAACTGTTTTTT. Its translation is CASSWTGTGNEKLFF.